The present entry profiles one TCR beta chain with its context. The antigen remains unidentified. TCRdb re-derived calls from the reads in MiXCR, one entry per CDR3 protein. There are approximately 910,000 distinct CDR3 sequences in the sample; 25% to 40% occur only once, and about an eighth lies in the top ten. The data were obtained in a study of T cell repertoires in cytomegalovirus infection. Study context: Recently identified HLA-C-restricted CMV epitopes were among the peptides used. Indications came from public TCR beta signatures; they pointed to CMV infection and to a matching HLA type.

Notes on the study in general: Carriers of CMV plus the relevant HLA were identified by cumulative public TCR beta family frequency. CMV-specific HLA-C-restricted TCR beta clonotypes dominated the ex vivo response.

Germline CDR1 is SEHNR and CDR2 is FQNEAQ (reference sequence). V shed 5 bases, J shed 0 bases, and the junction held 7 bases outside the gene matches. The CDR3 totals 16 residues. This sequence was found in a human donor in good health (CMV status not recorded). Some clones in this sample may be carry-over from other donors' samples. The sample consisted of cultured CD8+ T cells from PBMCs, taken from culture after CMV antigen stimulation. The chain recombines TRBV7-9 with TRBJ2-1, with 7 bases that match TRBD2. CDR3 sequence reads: CASSPREAGSYNEQFF. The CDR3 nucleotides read TGTGCCAGCAGCCCCCGGGAGGCGGGCTCCTACAATGAGCAGTTCTTC.